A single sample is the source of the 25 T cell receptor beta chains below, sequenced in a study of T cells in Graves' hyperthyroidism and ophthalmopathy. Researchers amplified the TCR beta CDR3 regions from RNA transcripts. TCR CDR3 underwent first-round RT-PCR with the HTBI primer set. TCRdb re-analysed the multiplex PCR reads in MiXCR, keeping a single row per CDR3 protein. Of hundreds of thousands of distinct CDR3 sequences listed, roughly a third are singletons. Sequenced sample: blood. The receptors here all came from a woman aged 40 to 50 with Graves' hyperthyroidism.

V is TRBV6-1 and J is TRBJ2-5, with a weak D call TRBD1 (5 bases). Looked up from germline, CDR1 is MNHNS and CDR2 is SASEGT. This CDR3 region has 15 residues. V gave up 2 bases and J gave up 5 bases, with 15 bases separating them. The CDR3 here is CASSEWLGAGETQYF. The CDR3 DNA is TGTGCCAGCAGTGAATGGTTAGGGGCAGGGGAGACCCAGTACTTC.

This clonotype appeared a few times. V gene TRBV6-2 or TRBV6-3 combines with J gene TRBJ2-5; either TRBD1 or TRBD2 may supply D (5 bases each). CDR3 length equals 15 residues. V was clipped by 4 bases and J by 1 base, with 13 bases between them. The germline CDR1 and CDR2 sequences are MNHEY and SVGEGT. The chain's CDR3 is CASSSPRDLQETQYF. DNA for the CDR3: TGTGCCAGCAGTTCACCAAGGGACCTCCAAGAGACCCAGTACTTC.

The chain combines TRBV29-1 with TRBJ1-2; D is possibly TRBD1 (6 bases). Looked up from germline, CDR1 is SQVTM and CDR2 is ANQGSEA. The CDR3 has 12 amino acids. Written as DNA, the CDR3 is TGCGCACTCCGACAGGCCATCTATGGCTACACCTTC. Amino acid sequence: CALRQAIYGYTF.

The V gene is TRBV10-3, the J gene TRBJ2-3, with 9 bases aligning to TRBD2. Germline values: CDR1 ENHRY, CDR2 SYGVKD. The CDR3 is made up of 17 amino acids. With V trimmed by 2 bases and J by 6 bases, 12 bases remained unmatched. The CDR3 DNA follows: TGTGCCATCAGTGAGAATAGTTGGGTAGCGGGAGTGGATACGCAGTATTTT. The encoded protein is CAISENSWVAGVDTQYF.

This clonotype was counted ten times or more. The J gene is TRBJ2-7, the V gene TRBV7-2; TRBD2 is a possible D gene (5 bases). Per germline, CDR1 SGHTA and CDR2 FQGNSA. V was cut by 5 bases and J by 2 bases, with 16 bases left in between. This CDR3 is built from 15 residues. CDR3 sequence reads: CASSTNRLAPYEQYF. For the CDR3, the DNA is TGTGCCAGCAGCACGAATAGGCTAGCCCCCTACGAGCAGTACTTC.

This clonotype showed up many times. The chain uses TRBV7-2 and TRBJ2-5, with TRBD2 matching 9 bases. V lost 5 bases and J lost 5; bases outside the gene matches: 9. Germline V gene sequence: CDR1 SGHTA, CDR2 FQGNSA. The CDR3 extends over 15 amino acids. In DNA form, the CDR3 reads TGTGCCAGCAGCCGAGACATAGCGGGAGAGGAGACCCAGTACTTC. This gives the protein CASSRDIAGEETQYF.

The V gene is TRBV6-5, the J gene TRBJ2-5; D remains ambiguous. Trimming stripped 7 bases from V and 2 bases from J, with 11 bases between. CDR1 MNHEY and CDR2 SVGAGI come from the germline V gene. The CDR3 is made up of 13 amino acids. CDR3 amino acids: CASKRTVQETQYF. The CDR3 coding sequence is TGTGCCAGCAAACGGACGGTTCAAGAGACCCAGTACTTC.

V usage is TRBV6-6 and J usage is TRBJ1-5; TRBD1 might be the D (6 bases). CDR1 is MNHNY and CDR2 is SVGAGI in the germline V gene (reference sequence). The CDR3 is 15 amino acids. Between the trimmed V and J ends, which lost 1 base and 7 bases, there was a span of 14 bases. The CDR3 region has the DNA TGTGCCAGCAGTTACTGGCCAGGGGAAGGGCAGCCCCAGCATTTT. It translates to CASSYWPGEGQPQHF.

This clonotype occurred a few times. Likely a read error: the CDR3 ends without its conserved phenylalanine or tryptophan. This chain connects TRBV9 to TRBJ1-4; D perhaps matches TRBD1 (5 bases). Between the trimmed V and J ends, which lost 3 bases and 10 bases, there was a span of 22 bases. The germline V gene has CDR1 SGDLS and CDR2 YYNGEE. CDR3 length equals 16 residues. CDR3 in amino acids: CASSASVGGTAGKLFL. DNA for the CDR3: TGTGCCAGCAGCGCCAGTGTGGGGGGGACCGCGGGAAAACTGTTTCTT.

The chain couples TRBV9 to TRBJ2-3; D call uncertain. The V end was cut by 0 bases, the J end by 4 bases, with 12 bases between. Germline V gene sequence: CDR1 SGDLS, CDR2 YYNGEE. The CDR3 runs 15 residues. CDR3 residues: CASSVAGNSADTQYF. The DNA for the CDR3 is TGTGCCAGCAGCGTAGCAGGAAACTCGGCAGATACGCAGTATTTT.

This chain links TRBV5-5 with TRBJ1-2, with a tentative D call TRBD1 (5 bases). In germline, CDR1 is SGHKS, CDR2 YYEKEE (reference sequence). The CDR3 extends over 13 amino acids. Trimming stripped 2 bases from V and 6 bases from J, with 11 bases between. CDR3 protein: CASSFDWGDGYTF. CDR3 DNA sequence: TGTGCCAGCAGCTTCGATTGGGGGGATGGCTACACCTTC.

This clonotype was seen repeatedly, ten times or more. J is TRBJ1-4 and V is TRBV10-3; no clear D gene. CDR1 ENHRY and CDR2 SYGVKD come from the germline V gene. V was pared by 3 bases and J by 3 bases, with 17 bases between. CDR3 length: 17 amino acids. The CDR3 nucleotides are TGTGCCATCAGTGACCACGAGGTTCAAGGAGCTAATGAAAAACTGTTTTTT. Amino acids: CAISDHEVQGANEKLFF.

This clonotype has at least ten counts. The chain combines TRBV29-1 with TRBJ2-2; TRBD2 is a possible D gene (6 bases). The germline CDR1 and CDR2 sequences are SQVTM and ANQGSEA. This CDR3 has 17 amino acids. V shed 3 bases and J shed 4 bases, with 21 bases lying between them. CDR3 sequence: CSVDERRRDRTTGELFF. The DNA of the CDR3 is TGCAGCGTTGACGAAAGGCGGAGGGACCGAACCACCGGGGAGCTGTTTTTT.

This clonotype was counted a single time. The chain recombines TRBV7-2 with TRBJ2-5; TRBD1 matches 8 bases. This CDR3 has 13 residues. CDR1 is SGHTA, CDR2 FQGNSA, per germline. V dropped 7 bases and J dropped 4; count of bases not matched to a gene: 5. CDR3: CASTRGQGETQYF. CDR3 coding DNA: TGTGCCAGCACCCGTGGACAGGGAGAGACCCAGTACTTC.

CDR3 in DNA: TGTGCCAGCGGCCACCACTACAGGGTCACCGGGGAGCTGTTTTTT. Translating it yields CASGHHYRVTGELFF. This chain joins TRBV27 and TRBJ2-2; D perhaps matches TRBD1 (6 bases). V lost 8 bases, J lost 4 bases, and 17 bases lay in between. From germline, CDR1 is MNHEY and CDR2 SMNVEV (reference sequence). The CDR3 is 15 residues long.

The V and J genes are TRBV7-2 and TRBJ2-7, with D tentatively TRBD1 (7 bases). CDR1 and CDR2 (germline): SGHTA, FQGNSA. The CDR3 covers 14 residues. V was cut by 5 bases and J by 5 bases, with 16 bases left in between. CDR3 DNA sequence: TGTGCCAGCAGCCCGCAGGGGGGACGCGACGAGCAGTACTTC. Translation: CASSPQGGRDEQYF.

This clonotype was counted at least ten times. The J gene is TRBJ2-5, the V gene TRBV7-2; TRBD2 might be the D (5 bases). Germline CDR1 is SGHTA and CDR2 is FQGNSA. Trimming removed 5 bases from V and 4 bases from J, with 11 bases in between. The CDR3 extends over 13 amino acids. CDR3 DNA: TGTGCCAGCAGCCTACGAGAGGGAGAGACCCAGTACTTC. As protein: CASSLREGETQYF.

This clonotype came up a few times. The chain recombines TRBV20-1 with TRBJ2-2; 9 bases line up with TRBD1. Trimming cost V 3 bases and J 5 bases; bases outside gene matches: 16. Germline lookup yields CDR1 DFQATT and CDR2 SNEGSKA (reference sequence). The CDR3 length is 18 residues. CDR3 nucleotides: TGCAGTGCTAGTGCATTGGGACAGGGTGCGGGGGAAACCGGGGAGCTGTTTTTT. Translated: CSASALGQGAGETGELFF.

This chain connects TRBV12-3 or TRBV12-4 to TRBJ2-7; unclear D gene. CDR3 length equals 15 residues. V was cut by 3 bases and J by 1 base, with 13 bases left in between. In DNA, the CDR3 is TGTGCCAGCAGTTTTAAGCGTGACCCTTCCTACGAGCAGTACTTC. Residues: CASSFKRDPSYEQYF.

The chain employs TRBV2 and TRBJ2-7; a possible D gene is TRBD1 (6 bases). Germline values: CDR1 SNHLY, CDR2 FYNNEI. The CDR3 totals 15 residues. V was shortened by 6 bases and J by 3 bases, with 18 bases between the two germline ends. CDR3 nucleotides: TGTGCCAGCAGCCTGACTCAGGGGTCCTTCTACGAGCAGTACTTC. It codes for CASSLTQGSFYEQYF. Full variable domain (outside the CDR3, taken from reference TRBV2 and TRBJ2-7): EPEVTQTPSHQVTQMGQEVILRCVPISNHLYFYWYRQILGQKVEFLVSFYNNEISEKSEIFDDQFSVERPDGSNFTLKIRSTKLEDSAMYFCASSLTQGSFYEQYFGPGTRLTVT.

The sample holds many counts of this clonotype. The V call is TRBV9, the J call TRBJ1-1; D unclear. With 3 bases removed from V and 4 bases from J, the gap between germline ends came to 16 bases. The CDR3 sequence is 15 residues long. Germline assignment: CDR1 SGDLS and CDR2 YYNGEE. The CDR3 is CASSGPGSLATEAFF. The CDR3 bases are TGTGCCAGCAGCGGGCCGGGATCCCTGGCCACTGAAGCTTTCTTT.

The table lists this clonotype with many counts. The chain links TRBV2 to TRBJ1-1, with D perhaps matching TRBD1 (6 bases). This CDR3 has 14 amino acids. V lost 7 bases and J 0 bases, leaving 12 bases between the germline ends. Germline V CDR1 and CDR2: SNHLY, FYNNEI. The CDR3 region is CASIEQGMNTEAFF. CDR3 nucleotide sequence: TGTGCCAGCATCGAACAGGGAATGAACACTGAAGCTTTCTTT.

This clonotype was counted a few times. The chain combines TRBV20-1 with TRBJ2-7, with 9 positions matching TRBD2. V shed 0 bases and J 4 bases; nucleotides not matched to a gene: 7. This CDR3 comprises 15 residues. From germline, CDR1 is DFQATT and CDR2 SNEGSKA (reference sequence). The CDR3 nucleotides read TGCAGTGCTAGAGATCGAGGCGGGGGGGGATACGAGCAGTACTTC. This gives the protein CSARDRGGGGYEQYF.

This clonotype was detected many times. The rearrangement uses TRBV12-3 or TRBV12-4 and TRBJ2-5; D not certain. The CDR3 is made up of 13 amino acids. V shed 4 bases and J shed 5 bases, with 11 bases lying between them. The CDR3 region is CASSSASGETQYF. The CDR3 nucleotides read TGTGCCAGCAGTTCGGCCTCTGGGGAGACCCAGTACTTC.

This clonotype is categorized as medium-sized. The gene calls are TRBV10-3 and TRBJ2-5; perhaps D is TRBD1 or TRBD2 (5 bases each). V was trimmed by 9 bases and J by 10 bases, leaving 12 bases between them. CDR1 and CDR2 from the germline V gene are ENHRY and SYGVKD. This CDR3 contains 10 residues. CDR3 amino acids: CAMGDDNQYF. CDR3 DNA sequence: TGTGCCATGGGGGATGATAACCAGTACTTC.